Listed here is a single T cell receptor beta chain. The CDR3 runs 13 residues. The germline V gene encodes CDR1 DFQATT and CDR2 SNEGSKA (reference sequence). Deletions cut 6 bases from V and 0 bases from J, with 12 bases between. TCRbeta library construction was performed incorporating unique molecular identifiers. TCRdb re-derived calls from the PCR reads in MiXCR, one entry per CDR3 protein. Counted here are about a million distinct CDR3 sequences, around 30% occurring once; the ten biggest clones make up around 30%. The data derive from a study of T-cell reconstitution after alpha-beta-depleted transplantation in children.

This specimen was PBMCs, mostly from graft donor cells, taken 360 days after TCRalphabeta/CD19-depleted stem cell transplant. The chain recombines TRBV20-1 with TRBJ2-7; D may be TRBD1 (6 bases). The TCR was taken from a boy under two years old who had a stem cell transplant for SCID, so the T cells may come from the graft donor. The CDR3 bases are TGCAGTGCCCCGGGACACAGCTCCTACGAGCAGTACTTC. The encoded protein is CSAPGHSSYEQYF.